Listed below are T cell receptor beta chains from one sample, sequenced in a study of blood T cell repertoires in COVID-19. Method: immunoSEQ multiplex PCR; TCRdb's copy keeps in-frame clones and lacks some. Among around 130,000 clones listed, 80% to 90% were seen once. The sample was peripheral blood. Receptor source: a human donor in a cohort sampled during active COVID-19. Both conserved end residues are part of each CDR3. D genes are given only for firm matches.

-	TRBV2	TRBJ1-5	CASSEVTGGQPQHF
-	TRBV6-1	TRBJ1-1	CASSEKIGYAFF
TRBD2	TRBV4-2	TRBJ2-3	CASSQLAGFTDTQYF
-	TRBV9	TRBJ1-4	CASSVAGEAYPEKLFF
-	TRBV15	TRBJ2-5	CATSRVSGQETQYF
TRBD2	TRBV28	TRBJ2-5	CASRGAGARLQETQYF
-	TRBV18	TRBJ2-7	CASSPWTGVSSYEQYF
-	TRBV13	TRBJ1-3	CASSRSGNTIYF
-	TRBV3-1/TRBV3-2	TRBJ1-2	CASSPRGAPNYGYTF
TRBD1	TRBV5-6	TRBJ2-2	CASSYTGTGYTGELFF
-	TRBV18	TRBJ2-5	CASSRGETQYF
TRBD2	TRBV10-3	TRBJ2-1	CAISGAMTSGTNNEQFF
-	TRBV5-8	TRBJ1-2	CASSFMTGTF
TRBD1	TRBV10-3	TRBJ2-5	CAIQPSGGHQETQYF
-	TRBV7-9	TRBJ2-7	CASSFARDSYEQYF
-	TRBV12-5	TRBJ1-2	CASGLVIGGTYGYTF
-	TRBV11-2	TRBJ2-5	CASSPPVEETQYF
-	TRBV6-5	TRBJ1-5	CASMRESNQPQHF
-	TRBV6-5	TRBJ2-1	CASTQQAYSYNEQFF
-	TRBV11-2	TRBJ2-3	CASSLSLANADTQYF
TRBD1	TRBV6-2/TRBV6-3	TRBJ2-7	CASSHSPGGHEQYF
-	TRBV18	TRBJ1-6	CASSGGASSYNSPLHF
-	TRBV10-3	TRBJ2-2	CAISVVEQGNTGELFF
-	TRBV4-1	TRBJ1-1	CASSPGLLNTEAFF
TRBD1	TRBV29-1	TRBJ2-5	CSVEGPPETGASWPAQYF
-	TRBV3-1/TRBV3-2	TRBJ1-1	CASSQGVFGGGGTEAFF
-	TRBV5-4	TRBJ2-5	CASSLLGGEQETQYF